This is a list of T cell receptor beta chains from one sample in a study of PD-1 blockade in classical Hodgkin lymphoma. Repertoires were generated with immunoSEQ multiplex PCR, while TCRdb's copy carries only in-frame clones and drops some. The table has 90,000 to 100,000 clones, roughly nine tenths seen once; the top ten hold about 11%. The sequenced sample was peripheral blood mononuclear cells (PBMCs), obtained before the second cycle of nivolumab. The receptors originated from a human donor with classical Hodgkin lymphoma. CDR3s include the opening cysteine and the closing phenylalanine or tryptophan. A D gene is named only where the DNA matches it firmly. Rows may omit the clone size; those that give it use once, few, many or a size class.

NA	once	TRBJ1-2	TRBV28	CASSSRGENYGYTF	TGTGCCAGCAGCTCCCGCGGAGAGAACTATGGCTACACCTTC
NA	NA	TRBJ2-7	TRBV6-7	CARGLLSSYEQYF	TGTGCCAGGGGACTCCTCAGCTCCTACGAGCAGTACTTC
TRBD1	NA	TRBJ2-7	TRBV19	CASSLGTGGYEQYF	TGTGCCAGTAGTCTAGGGACAGGTGGCTACGAGCAGTACTTC
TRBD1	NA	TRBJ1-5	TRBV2	CASDRGTSNQPQHF	TGTGCCAGCGACAGGGGCACAAGCAATCAGCCCCAGCATTTT
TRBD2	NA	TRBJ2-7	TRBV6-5	CASSYTSGASYEQYF	TGTGCCAGCAGTTATACTAGCGGGGCCTCCTACGAGCAGTACTTC
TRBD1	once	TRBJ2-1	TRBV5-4	CASSSRDRWYNEQFF	TGTGCCAGCAGCTCGCGGGACAGGTGGTACAATGAGCAGTTCTTC
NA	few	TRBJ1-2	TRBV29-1	CSVDTGLLSGYTF	TGCAGCGTAGACACAGGGCTCCTATCTGGCTACACCTTC
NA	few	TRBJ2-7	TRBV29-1	CSVGPGGHSLSEQYF	TGCAGCGTAGGACCGGGCGGACATTCTTTATCCGAGCAGTACTTC
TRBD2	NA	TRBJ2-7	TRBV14	CASSRAGTTYEQYF	TGTGCCAGCAGCCGGGCCGGGACTACCTACGAGCAGTACTTC
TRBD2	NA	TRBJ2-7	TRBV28	CASRASGGSYEQYF	TGTGCCAGCAGGGCAAGCGGGGGTTCCTACGAGCAGTACTTC
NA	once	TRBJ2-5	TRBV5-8	CASSLPLISQETQYF	TGTGCCAGCAGCTTGCCCCTAATCTCCCAAGAGACCCAGTACTTC
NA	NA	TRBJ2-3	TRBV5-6	CASSFLGLSTDTQYF	TGTGCCAGCAGCTTCCTAGGGCTTAGCACAGATACGCAGTATTTT
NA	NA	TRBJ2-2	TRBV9	CASSVRVGQGSLTGELFF	TGTGCCAGCAGCGTAAGGGTCGGGCAGGGCAGTCTGACCGGGGAGCTGTTTTTT
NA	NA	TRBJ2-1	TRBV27	CASSKTGNSYNEQFF	TGTGCCAGCAGTAAGACAGGAAATTCCTACAATGAGCAGTTCTTC
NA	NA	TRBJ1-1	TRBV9	CASSAGGKLNTEAFF	TGTGCCAGCAGCGCCGGGGGGAAATTGAACACTGAAGCTTTCTTT
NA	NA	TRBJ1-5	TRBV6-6	CASSRADQPQHF	TGTGCCAGCAGCAGGGCCGATCAGCCCCAGCATTTT
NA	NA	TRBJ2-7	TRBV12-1	CASSSKGLRDAEQYF	TGTGCCAGCAGCTCCAAAGGACTCAGGGACGCCGAGCAGTACTTC
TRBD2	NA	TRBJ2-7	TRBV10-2	CASFGGAYEQYF	TGCGCCAGCTTTGGGGGGGCCTACGAGCAGTACTTC
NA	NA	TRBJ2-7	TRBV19	CASSTTRGSYEQYF	TGTGCCAGTAGTACGACCCGGGGCTCCTACGAGCAGTACTTC
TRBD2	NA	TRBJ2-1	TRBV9	CASSVGYMSGGAGNEQFF	TGTGCCAGCAGCGTAGGGTATATGAGCGGGGGGGCAGGGAATGAGCAGTTCTTC
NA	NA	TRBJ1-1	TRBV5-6	CASSLGTEAFF	TGTGCCAGCAGCTTGGGCACTGAAGCTTTCTTT
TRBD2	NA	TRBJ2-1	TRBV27	CASSSRTSGTTSYNEQFF	TGTGCCAGCAGTTCCCGGACTAGCGGGACTACCTCCTACAATGAGCAGTTCTTC
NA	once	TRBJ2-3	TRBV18	CASSSVGDTQYF	TGTGCCAGCTCTTCGGTGGGGGATACGCAGTATTTT
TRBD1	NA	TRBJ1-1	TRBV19	CASSTTGGNTEAFF	TGTGCCAGTAGTACGACAGGGGGGAACACTGAAGCTTTCTTT
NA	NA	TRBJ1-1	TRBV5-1	CASSLKYGGAGVNTEAFF	TGCGCCAGCAGCCTAAAGTATGGGGGCGCCGGGGTGAACACTGAAGCTTTCTTT
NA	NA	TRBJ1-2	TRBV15	CATSRDAPGRGYTF	TGTGCCACCAGCAGAGATGCGCCAGGGAGGGGCTACACCTTC
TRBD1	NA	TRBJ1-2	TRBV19	CASSHTGGGGGYTF	TGTGCCAGTAGTCACACAGGGGGCGGCGGTGGCTACACCTTC
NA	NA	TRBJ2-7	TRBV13	CASSLGPSYEQYF	TGTGCCAGCAGCTTAGGCCCCTCCTACGAGCAGTACTTC
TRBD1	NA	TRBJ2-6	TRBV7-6	CASSFGTGGPSSGANVLTF	TGTGCCAGCAGCTTCGGGACAGGGGGCCCAAGCTCTGGGGCCAACGTCCTGACTTTC
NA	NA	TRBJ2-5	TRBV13	CASSLRTRETQYF	TGTGCCAGCAGCTTAAGGACGCGAGAGACCCAGTACTTC
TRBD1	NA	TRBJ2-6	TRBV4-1	CASSQTGPGANVLTF	TGCGCCAGCAGCCAGACAGGGCCTGGGGCCAACGTCCTGACTTTC
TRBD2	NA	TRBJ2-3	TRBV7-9	CASSLGGSGTTDTQYF	TGTGCCAGCAGCTTAGGAGGTAGCGGGACCACAGATACGCAGTATTTT
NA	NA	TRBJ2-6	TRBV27	CASRWDGANVLTF	TGTGCCAGCAGATGGGATGGAGCCAACGTCCTGACTTTC